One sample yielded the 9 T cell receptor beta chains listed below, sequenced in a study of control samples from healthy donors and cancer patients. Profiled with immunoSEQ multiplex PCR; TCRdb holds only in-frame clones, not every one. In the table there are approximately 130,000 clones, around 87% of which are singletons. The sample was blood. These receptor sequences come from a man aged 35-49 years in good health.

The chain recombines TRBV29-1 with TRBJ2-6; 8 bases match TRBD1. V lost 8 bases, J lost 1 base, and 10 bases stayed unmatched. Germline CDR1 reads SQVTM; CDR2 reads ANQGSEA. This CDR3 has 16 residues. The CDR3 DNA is TGCAGCTTTTTGACAGGGGTGAGGTCTGGGGCCAACGTCCTGACTTTC. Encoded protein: CSFLTGVRSGANVLTF.

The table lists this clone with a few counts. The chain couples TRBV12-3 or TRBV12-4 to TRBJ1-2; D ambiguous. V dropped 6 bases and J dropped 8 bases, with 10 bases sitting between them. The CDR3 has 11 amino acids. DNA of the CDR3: TGTGCCAGCAGCTACATTGGCGGCTACACCTTC. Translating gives CASSYIGGYTF.

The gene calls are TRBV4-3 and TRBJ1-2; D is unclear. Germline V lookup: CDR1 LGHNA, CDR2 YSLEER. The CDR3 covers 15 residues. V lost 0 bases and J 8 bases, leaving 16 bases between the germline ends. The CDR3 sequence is CASSQDTSVRWGYTF. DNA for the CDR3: TGCGCCAGCAGCCAAGACACCAGCGTTCGCTGGGGCTACACCTTC.

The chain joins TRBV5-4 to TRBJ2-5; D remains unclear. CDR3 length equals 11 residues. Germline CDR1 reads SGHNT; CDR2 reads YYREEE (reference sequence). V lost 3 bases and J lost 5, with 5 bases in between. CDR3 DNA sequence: TGTGCCAGCAGCTACTATGAGACCCAGTACTTC. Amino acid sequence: CASSYYETQYF.

The CDR3 loop reads CASSFLGNEKLFF. The CDR3 nucleotides are TGTGCCAGCAGCTTCCTTGGTAATGAAAAACTGTTTTTT. The V gene is TRBV7-9, the J gene TRBJ1-4; D is unresolved. V lost 3 bases and J lost 4, with 6 bases in between. Germline CDR1 reads SEHNR; CDR2 reads FQNEAQ (reference sequence). This CDR3 has 13 residues.

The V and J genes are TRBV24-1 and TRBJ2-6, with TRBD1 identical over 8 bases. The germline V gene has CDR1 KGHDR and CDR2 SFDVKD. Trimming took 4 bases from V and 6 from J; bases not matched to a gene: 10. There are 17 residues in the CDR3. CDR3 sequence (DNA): TGTGCCACCAGTGAGTCAGGGGGCCATGCTAAGGCCAACGTCCTGACTTTC. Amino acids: CATSESGGHAKANVLTF.

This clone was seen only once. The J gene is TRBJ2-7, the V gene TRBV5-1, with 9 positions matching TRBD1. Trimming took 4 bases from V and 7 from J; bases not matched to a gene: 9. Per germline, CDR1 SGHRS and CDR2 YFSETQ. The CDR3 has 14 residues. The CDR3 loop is CASSTSDRGKEQYF. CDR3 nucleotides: TGCGCCAGCAGCACCTCCGACAGGGGGAAGGAGCAGTACTTC.

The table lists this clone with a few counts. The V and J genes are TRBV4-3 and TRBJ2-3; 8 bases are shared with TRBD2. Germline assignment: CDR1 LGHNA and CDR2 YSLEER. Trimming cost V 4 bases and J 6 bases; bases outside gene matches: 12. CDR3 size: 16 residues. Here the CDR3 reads CASSLGGGGLADTQYF. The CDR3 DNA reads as TGCGCCAGCAGCCTGGGGGGCGGGGGGTTAGCGGATACGCAGTATTTT.

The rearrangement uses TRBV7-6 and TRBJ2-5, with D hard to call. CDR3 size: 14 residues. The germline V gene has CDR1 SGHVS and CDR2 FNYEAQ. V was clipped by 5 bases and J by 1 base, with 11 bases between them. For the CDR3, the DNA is TGTGCCAGCAGCCGCCGGCCGACCCAAGAGACCCAGTACTTC. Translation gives CASSRRPTQETQYF.